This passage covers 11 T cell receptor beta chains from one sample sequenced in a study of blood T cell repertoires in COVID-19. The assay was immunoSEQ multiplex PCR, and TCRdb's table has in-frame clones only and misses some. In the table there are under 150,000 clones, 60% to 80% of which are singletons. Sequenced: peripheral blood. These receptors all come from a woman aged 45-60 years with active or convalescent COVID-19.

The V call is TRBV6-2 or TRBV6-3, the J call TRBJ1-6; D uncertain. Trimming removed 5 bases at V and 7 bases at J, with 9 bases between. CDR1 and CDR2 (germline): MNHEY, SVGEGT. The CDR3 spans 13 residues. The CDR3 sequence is CASSEVRNSPLHF. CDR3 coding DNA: TGTGCCAGCAGTGAGGTTCGGAATTCACCCCTCCACTTT.

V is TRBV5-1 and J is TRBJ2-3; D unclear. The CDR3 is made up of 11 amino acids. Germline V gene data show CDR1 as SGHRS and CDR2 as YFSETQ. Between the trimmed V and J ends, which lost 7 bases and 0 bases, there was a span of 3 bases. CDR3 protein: CASGSTDTQYF. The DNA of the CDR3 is TGCGCCAGCGGCAGCACAGATACGCAGTATTTT.

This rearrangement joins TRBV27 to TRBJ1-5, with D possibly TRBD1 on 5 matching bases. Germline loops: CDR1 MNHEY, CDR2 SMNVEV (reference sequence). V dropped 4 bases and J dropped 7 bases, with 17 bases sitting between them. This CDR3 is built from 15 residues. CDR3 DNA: TGTGCCAGCAGTTCCCGTTTGGCGGCAGGGCAGCCCCAGCATTTT. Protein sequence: CASSSRLAAGQPQHF.

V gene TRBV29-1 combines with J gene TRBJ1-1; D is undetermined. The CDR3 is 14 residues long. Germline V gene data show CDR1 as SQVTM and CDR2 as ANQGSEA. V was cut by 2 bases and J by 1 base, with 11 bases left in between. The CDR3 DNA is TGCAGCGTTGAAACCCCGGGGTGGAACACTGAAGCTTTCTTT. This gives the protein CSVETPGWNTEAFF.

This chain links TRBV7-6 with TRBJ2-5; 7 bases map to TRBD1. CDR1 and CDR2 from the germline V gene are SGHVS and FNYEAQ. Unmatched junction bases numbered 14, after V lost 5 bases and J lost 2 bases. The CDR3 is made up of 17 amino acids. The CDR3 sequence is CASSPGATGPSQETQYF. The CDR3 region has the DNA TGTGCCAGCAGCCCTGGGGCGACAGGGCCTAGTCAAGAGACCCAGTACTTC.

The CDR3 bases are TGTGCCAGCAGCCAAGAGTGGGAGTCTGACAATGAGCAGTTCTTC. Protein product: CASSQEWESDNEQFF. V usage is TRBV4-2 and J usage is TRBJ2-1; D perhaps matches TRBD2 (5 bases). Germline CDR1 reads LGHNA; CDR2 reads YNFKEQ. The CDR3 runs 15 residues. With 0 bases removed from V and 5 bases from J, the gap between germline ends came to 11 bases.

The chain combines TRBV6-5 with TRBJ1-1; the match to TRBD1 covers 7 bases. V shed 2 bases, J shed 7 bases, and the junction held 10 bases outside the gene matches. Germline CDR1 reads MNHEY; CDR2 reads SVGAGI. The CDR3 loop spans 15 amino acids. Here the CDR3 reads CASSYRDRESGEAFF. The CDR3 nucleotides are TGTGCCAGCAGTTACCGCGACAGGGAAAGTGGTGAAGCTTTCTTT.

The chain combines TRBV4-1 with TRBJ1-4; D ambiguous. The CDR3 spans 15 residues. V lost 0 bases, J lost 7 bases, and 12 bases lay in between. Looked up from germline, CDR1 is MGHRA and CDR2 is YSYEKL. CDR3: CASSQDGQEGEKLFF. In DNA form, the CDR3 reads TGCGCCAGCAGCCAAGATGGGCAGGAGGGTGAAAAACTGTTTTTT.

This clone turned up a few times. CDR3 in amino acids: CASSLFGGVGETQYF. Written as DNA, the CDR3 is TGTGCCAGCAGCTTGTTTGGGGGGGTAGGAGAGACCCAGTACTTC. The chain has TRBV5-6 and TRBJ2-5; 7 bases fit TRBD2. This CDR3 is built from 15 residues. V dropped 1 base and J dropped 4; count of bases not matched to a gene: 7. The germline CDR1 and CDR2 sequences are SGHDT and YYEEEE.

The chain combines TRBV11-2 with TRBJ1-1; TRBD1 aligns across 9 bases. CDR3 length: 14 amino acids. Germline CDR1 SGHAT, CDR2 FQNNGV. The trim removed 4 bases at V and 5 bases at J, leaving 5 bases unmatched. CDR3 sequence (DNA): TGTGCCAGCAGCTACCGGGACAGGGATACTGAAGCTTTCTTT. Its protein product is CASSYRDRDTEAFF.

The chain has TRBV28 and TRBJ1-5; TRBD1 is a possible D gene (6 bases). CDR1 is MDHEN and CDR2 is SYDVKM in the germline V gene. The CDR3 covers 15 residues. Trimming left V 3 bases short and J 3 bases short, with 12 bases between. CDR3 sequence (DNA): TGTGCCAGCAGTTTTTTACAGGGAAACAATCAGCCCCAGCATTTT. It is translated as CASSFLQGNNQPQHF.